This T cell receptor beta chain was found in a study of control samples from healthy donors and cancer patients. The CDR3 extends over 17 amino acids. V was pared by 1 base and J by 5 bases, with 7 bases of the junction left unmatched. CDR1 is LGHDT, CDR2 YNNKEL, per germline (reference sequence). Some clones are missing from TCRdb's copy, which holds only in-frame ones; the method was immunoSEQ multiplex PCR. The data contain under 150,000 clones, about 95% of them singletons. This rearrangement joins TRBV3-1 (or the pseudogene TRBV3-2) to TRBJ2-5; 13 bases line up with TRBD2. Material: blood. This clonotype was obtained from a man aged 25 to 40 in good health. CDR3 nucleotide sequence: TGTGCCAGCAGCCAAGTAACTAGCGGGGGGGGAGTGGAGACCCAGTACTTC. It codes for CASSQVTSGGGVETQYF.